The T cell receptor beta chain under discussion was sequenced for a study of cytomegalovirus exposure and HLA in healthy donors. Healthy people donating bone marrow made up the donors. The CDR3 spans 15 residues. Overall study findings and caveats: Based on reports, TCR beta sequences accurately predicted HLA-A and HLA-B alleles for most subjects.

Comments on this clone: Its antigen is not identified.

Use of 60 Vbeta and 13 Jbeta primers characterized the PCR. Method: immunoSEQ multiplex PCR; TCRdb's copy keeps in-frame clones and lacks some. The sample includes around 160,000 clones, over 60% seen only once; the top ten take 2.5% to 3.5%. The rearrangement joins TRBV21-1 to TRBJ1-1; the DNA was not compared with TRBD1, the D call given in the table. TRBV21-1 is listed as a pseudogene. This sequence was found in a middle-aged man in good health and CMV-seropositive. The specimen sequenced was PBMCs. CDR3 loop: CASSLVWTGTTEAFF. In nucleotides, the CDR3 is TGTGCCAGCAGCCTTGTCTGGACAGGGACAACTGAAGCTTTCTTT.